These 3 T cell receptor beta chains were sequenced from one sample in a study of T cells after yellow fever vaccination. TCRdb re-analysed the 5' RACE reads in MiXCR, keeping a single row per CDR3 protein. The table lists about 350,000 distinct CDR3 sequences, less than 9.5% of them singletons. The material sequenced was PBMCs, taken more than 35 days after the first yellow fever vaccination. These receptors were obtained from a man in his late teens or twenties who received the YFV17D yellow fever vaccine.

This clonotype occurred many times. V gene TRBV11-2 combines with J gene TRBJ1-1, with unresolved D. Per the germline V gene, CDR1 is SGHAT and CDR2 is FQNNGV. The CDR3 totals 13 residues. V was trimmed by 0 bases and J by 7 bases, leaving 9 bases between them. DNA of the CDR3: TGTGCCAGCAGCTTAGACCGCCACGGTGAAGCTTTCTTT. Translated, it gives CASSLDRHGEAFF.

The V and J genes are TRBV4-1 and TRBJ2-7; TRBD1 matches 7 bases. Per germline, CDR1 MGHRA and CDR2 YSYEKL. This CDR3 region has 15 residues. J gave up 0 bases and V 5 bases, and 7 bases lay outside the gene matches. The CDR3 nucleotides read TGCGCCAGCAGCGCAACGACAGGGAGCTCCTACGAGCAGTACTTC. As protein: CASSATTGSSYEQYF.

The rearrangement joins TRBV6-2 or TRBV6-3 to TRBJ2-5; 7 bases are a match to TRBD1. The germline CDR1 and CDR2 sequences are MNHEY and SVGEGT. V was clipped by 4 bases and J by 5 bases; unmatched bases: 10. This CDR3 has 15 amino acids. In DNA, the CDR3 is TGTGCCAGCAGTTTCGACAGGGCGGGTGAGGAGACCCAGTACTTC. As protein: CASSFDRAGEETQYF.